This paragraph covers one TCR beta chain sequence. No antigen is known for it. The data derive from a study of T cells in tuberculosis. Study findings and constraints: Active tuberculosis patients had shorter CDR3-alpha; the beta difference was nonsignificant.

Each clinical donor contributed on average about 96,000 T cells from unsorted cryopreserved PBMC. Generated by immunoSEQ multiplex PCR, the TCRdb table keeps only in-frame clones and is missing some. The sample carries tens of thousands of clones, roughly 95% recorded once. The CDR3 is 13 amino acids. Sample: PBMCs. This receptor was obtained from a donor aged 10-35 years with latent tuberculosis or without tuberculosis infection. The chain carries TRBV21-1 and TRBJ2-5; the table names TRBD2, a call not compared with the DNA. TRBV21-1 is classified as a pseudogene. The CDR3 protein is CASSNRFRAGAYF. The CDR3 DNA reads TGTGCCAGCAGCAATCGGTTCCGGGCGGGGGCGTACTTC.